This T cell receptor (beta chain) was sequenced in a study of tumor and adjacent non-tumor tissue in lung cancer. Study-level information: Patients comprised about a dozen adenocarcinoma, a couple of squamous cell carcinoma and 1 small cell lung cancer.

No cell sorting was done before RNA was extracted from the tissue. Chemotherapy-naive patients with new lung cancer underwent thoracic surgery in China, August–late 2014. The CDR3 is 16 residues long. V shed 6 bases and J 0 bases; nucleotides not matched to a gene: 7. Germline CDR1 and CDR2: MNHNY and SVGAGI (reference sequence). Three rounds of nested PCR, following a modified ARM-PCR protocol, produced the TCRbeta library. One entry per CDR3 protein results from TCRdb running MiXCR on the multiplex PCR reads. Seen here are over 110,000 distinct CDR3 sequences, approximately 64% observed once, and the top ten hold over 15%.

V gene TRBV6-6 combines with J gene TRBJ2-3; TRBD1 aligns across 9 bases. This TCR was sampled from a man aged 60 to 69 with small cell lung cancer. The sequenced sample was lung tumor tissue. The CDR3 loop reads CASRQGAGASTDTQYF. The CDR3 DNA is TGTGCCAGCAGACAGGGGGCTGGTGCTAGCACAGATACGCAGTATTTT.